A selection of T cell receptor beta chains follows, all from one sample in a study of blood T cell repertoires in COVID-19. Using immunoSEQ multiplex PCR, the repertoire was profiled, and TCRdb retains in-frame clones only, with some absent. The data hold around 260,000 clones, with 85% observed a single time. The sample taken for sequencing was peripheral blood. The receptors derive from a human donor in a cohort sampled during active COVID-19. Each CDR3 is given with its conserved first and last residue. A D gene is named only where the DNA matches it firmly. Rows give clone size only sometimes, using once, few, many, or a class for an expanded clone.

V gene: TRBV5-6; clone size: .; D gene: TRBD2; J gene: TRBJ2-1; CDR3 protein: CASSIAGGRAWNEQFF; CDR3 DNA: TGTGCCAGCAGCATCGCCGGTGGGAGGGCGTGGAATGAGCAGTTCTTC
V gene: TRBV18; clone size: once; D gene: TRBD2; J gene: TRBJ2-2; CDR3 protein: CASSGGANTGELFF; CDR3 DNA: TGTGCCAGCTCCGGGGGGGCGAACACCGGGGAGCTGTTTTTT
V gene: TRBV11-2; clone size: .; D gene: .; J gene: TRBJ1-3; CDR3 protein: CASSLKFPSVNTIYF; CDR3 DNA: TGTGCCAGCAGCTTAAAGTTTCCGTCGGTGAACACCATATATTTT
V gene: TRBV7-6; clone size: .; D gene: .; J gene: TRBJ1-1; CDR3 protein: CASSLPTGLNTEAFF; CDR3 DNA: TGTGCCAGCAGCTTACCTACAGGGCTCAACACTGAAGCTTTCTTT
V gene: TRBV5-1; clone size: .; D gene: .; J gene: TRBJ2-6; CDR3 protein: CASSLTTSLSGANVLTF; CDR3 DNA: TGCGCCAGCAGCTTGACAACATCCCTCTCGGGGGCCAACGTCCTGACTTTC
V gene: TRBV19; clone size: .; D gene: .; J gene: TRBJ2-1; CDR3 protein: CASSDRYNEQFF; CDR3 DNA: TGTGCCAGTAGTGACAGATACAATGAGCAGTTCTTC
V gene: TRBV5-1; clone size: .; D gene: .; J gene: TRBJ2-6; CDR3 protein: CASKEFAGANVLTF; CDR3 DNA: TGCGCCAGTAAGGAGTTCGCCGGGGCCAACGTCCTGACTTTC
V gene: TRBV5-5; clone size: few; D gene: TRBD1; J gene: TRBJ1-6; CDR3 protein: CASSLSGQSPLHF; CDR3 DNA: TGTGCCAGCAGCTTGTCGGGACAGTCACCCCTCCACTTT
V gene: TRBV5-6; clone size: .; D gene: TRBD1; J gene: TRBJ1-2; CDR3 protein: CASSLSGTGNAGYTF; CDR3 DNA: TGTGCCAGCAGCTTGTCTGGGACAGGGAATGCGGGCTACACCTTC
V gene: TRBV2; clone size: few; D gene: .; J gene: TRBJ1-5; CDR3 protein: CASSEQGTSQPQHF; CDR3 DNA: TGTGCCAGCAGTGAACAGGGGACGAGTCAGCCCCAGCATTTT
V gene: TRBV9; clone size: .; D gene: .; J gene: TRBJ1-5; CDR3 protein: CASSVGREGQPQHF; CDR3 DNA: TGTGCCAGCAGCGTAGGGAGGGAAGGTCAGCCCCAGCATTTT
V gene: TRBV5-4; clone size: .; D gene: TRBD1; J gene: TRBJ1-2; CDR3 protein: CASSSTDRAHGYTF; CDR3 DNA: TGTGCCAGCAGCTCTACGGACAGGGCCCATGGCTACACCTTC
V gene: TRBV4-1; clone size: .; D gene: .; J gene: TRBJ1-4; CDR3 protein: CASSQQKRQARTEKLFF; CDR3 DNA: TGCGCCAGCAGCCAACAGAAAAGACAGGCCCGTACTGAAAAACTGTTTTTT
V gene: TRBV14; clone size: .; D gene: .; J gene: TRBJ2-1; CDR3 protein: CASSQVISGRYNEQFF; CDR3 DNA: TGTGCCAGCAGCCAGGTTATTAGCGGTCGGTACAATGAGCAGTTCTTC
V gene: TRBV11-2; clone size: .; D gene: TRBD1; J gene: TRBJ1-4; CDR3 protein: CASSTRTGNEKLFF; CDR3 DNA: TGTGCCAGCAGCACTCGGACAGGGAACGAAAAACTGTTTTTT
V gene: TRBV27; clone size: .; D gene: .; J gene: TRBJ1-1; CDR3 protein: CASSSFTVNTEAFF; CDR3 DNA: TGTGCCAGCAGTTCTTTTACAGTCAACACTGAAGCTTTCTTT
V gene: TRBV28; clone size: few; D gene: .; J gene: TRBJ1-5; CDR3 protein: CAAWSLGQPQHF; CDR3 DNA: TGTGCCGCCTGGAGTTTGGGTCAGCCCCAGCATTTT
V gene: TRBV3-1/TRBV3-2; clone size: .; D gene: TRBD2; J gene: TRBJ2-3; CDR3 protein: CASSPVLAGGTDTQYF; CDR3 DNA: TGTGCCAGCAGCCCCGTCCTAGCGGGAGGCACAGATACGCAGTATTTT
V gene: TRBV9; clone size: many; D gene: .; J gene: TRBJ2-1; CDR3 protein: CASSVHARGSLSTPSYNEQFF; CDR3 DNA: TGTGCCAGCAGCGTCCACGCCCGGGGGTCCTTATCCACGCCTTCCTACAATGAGCAGTTCTTC
V gene: TRBV5-1; clone size: .; D gene: TRBD1; J gene: TRBJ2-1; CDR3 protein: CASSYTTGQGQGRFF; CDR3 DNA: TGCGCCAGCAGTTATACTACTGGCCAGGGACAGGGTCGGTTCTTC
V gene: TRBV7-2; clone size: .; D gene: TRBD1; J gene: TRBJ2-3; CDR3 protein: CASSFTGGADTQYF; CDR3 DNA: TGTGCCAGCAGCTTTACAGGGGGCGCAGATACGCAGTATTTT
V gene: TRBV19; clone size: once; D gene: TRBD1; J gene: TRBJ2-7; CDR3 protein: CASSMGTGASYEQYF; CDR3 DNA: TGTGCCAGTAGTATGGGGACAGGGGCCTCCTACGAGCAGTACTTC
V gene: TRBV7-9; clone size: many; D gene: .; J gene: TRBJ2-7; CDR3 protein: CASSLVSGGHYEQYF; CDR3 DNA: TGTGCCAGCAGCTTAGTTTCCGGGGGTCACTACGAGCAGTACTTC
V gene: TRBV28; clone size: .; D gene: .; J gene: TRBJ2-7; CDR3 protein: CASSLAGYEQYF; CDR3 DNA: TGTGCCAGCAGTTTAGCGGGGTACGAGCAGTACTTC
V gene: TRBV5-1; clone size: .; D gene: TRBD2; J gene: TRBJ2-7; CDR3 protein: CASYLGTSAVPYEQYF; CDR3 DNA: TGCGCCAGTTACTTGGGGACTAGTGCAGTTCCCTACGAGCAGTACTTC
V gene: TRBV7-9; clone size: .; D gene: .; J gene: TRBJ2-1; CDR3 protein: CASTPPSLNEQFF; CDR3 DNA: TGTGCCAGCACCCCCCCCTCCCTCAATGAGCAGTTCTTC
V gene: TRBV7-2; clone size: .; D gene: TRBD2; J gene: TRBJ2-7; CDR3 protein: CASSLGYGSAGFSYEQYF; CDR3 DNA: TGTGCCAGCAGCTTAGGCTACGGGTCAGCGGGATTTTCCTACGAGCAGTACTTC
V gene: TRBV5-8; clone size: .; D gene: TRBD1; J gene: TRBJ2-7; CDR3 protein: CASSLVGQGNQYF; CDR3 DNA: TGTGCCAGCAGCTTGGTGGGACAGGGGAACCAGTACTTC